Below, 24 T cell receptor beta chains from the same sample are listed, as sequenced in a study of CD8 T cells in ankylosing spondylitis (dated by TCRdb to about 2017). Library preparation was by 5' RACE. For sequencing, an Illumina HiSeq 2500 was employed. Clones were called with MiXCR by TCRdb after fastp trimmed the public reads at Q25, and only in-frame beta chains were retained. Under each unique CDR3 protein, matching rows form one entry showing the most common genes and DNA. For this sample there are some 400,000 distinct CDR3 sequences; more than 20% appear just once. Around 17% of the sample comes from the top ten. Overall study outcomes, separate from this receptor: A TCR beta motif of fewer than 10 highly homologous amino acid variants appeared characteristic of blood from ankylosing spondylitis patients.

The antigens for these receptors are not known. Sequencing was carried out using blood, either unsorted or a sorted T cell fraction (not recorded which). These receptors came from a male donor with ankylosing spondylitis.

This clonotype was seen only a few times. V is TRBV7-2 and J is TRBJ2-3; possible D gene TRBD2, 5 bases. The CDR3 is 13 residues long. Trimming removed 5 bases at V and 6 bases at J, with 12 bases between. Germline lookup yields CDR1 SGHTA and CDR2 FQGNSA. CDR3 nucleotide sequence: TGTGCCAGCAGCCTAGGAGGACGGGATACGCAGTATTTT. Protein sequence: CASSLGGRDTQYF. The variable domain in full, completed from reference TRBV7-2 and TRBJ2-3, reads GAGVSQSPSNKVTEKGKDVELRCDPISGHTALYWYRQSLGQGLEFLIYFQGNSAPDKSGLPSDRFSAERTGGSVSTLTIQRTQQEDSAVYLCASSLGGRDTQYFGPGTRLTVL.

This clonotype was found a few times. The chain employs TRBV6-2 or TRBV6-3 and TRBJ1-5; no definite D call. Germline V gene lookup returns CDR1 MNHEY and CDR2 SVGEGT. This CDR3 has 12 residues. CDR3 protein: CASRNSNQPQHF. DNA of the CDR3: TGTGCATCACGGAATAGCAATCAGCCCCAGCATTTT.

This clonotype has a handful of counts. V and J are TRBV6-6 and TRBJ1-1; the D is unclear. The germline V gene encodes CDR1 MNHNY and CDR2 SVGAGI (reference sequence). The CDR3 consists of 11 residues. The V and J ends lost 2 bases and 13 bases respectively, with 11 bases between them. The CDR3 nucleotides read TGTGCCAGCAGTTACGGTCCACTAGGTTTCTTT. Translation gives CASSYGPLGFF.

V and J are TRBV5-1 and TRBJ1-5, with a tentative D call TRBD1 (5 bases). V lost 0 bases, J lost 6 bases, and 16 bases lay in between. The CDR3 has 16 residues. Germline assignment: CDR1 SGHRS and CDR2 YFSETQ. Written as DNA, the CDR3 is TGCGCCAGCAGCTTGGATGGGGGAAGGAGAGGTCAGCCCCAGCATTTT. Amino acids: CASSLDGGRRGQPQHF.

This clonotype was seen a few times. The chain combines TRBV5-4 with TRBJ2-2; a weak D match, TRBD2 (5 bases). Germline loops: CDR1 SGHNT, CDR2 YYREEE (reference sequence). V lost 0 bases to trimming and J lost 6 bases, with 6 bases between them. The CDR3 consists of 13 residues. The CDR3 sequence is CASSLGTPGELFF. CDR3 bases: TGTGCCAGCAGCTTGGGGACTCCCGGGGAGCTGTTTTTT.

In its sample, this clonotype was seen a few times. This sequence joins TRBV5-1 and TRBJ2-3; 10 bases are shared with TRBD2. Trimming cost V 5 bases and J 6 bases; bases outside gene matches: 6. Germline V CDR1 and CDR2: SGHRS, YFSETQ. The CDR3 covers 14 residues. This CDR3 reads CASRKREGPDTQYF. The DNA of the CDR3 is TGCGCCAGCAGGAAGCGGGAGGGCCCCGATACGCAGTATTTT.

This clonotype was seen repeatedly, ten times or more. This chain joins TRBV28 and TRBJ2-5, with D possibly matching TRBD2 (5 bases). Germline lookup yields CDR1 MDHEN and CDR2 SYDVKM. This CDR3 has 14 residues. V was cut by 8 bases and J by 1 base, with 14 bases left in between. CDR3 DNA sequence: TGTGCCAGCGTGTACAGCGGAAGCCAAGAGACCCAGTACTTC. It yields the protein CASVYSGSQETQYF.

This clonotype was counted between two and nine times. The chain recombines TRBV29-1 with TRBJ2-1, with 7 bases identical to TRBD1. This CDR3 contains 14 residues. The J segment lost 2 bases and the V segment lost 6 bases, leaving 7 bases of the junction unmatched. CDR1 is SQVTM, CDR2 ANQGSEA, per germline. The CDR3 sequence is CSVVTGTPYNEQFF. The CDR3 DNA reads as TGCAGCGTCGTGACAGGGACCCCCTACAATGAGCAGTTCTTC.

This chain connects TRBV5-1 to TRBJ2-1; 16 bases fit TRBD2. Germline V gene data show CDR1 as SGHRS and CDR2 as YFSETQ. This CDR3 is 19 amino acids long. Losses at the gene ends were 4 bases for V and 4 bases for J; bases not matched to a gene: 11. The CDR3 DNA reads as TGCGCCAGCAGCCCGGGACTAGCGGGAGGGCCCCAACCTTACAATGAGCAGTTCTTC. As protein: CASSPGLAGGPQPYNEQFF.

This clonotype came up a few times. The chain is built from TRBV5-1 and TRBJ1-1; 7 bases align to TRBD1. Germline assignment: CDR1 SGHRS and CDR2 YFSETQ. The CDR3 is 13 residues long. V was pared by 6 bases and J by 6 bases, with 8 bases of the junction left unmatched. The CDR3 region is CASTSQGGPEAFF. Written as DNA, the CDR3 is TGCGCCAGCACCTCCCAGGGGGGTCCTGAAGCTTTCTTT.

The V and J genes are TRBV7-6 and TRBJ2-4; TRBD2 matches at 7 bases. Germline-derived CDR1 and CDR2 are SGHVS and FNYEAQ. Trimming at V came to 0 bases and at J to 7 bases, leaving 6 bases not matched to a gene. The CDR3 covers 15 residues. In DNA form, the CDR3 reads TGTGCCAGCAGCTTAGCCCAGGGAGGGTTGAACATTCAGTACTTC. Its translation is CASSLAQGGLNIQYF.

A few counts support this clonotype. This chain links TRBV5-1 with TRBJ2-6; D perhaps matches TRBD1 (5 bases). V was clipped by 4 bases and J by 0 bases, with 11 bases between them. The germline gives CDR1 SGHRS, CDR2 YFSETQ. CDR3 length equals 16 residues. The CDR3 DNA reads TGCGCCAGCAGCCTCCGACAGTCCTCTGGGGCCAACGTCCTGACTTTC. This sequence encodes CASSLRQSSGANVLTF.

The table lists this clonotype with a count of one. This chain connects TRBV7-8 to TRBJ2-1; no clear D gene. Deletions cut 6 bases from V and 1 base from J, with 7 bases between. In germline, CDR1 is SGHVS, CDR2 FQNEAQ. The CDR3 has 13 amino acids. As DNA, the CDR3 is TGTGCCAGCAGAGGGCAGTCCTACAATGAGCAGTTCTTC. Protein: CASRGQSYNEQFF.

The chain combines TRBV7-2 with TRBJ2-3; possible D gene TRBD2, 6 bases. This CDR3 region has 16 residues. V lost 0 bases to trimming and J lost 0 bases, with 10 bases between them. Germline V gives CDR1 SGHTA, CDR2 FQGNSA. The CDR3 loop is CASSLAAGTSTDTQYF. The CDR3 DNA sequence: TGTGCCAGCAGCTTAGCCGCCGGGACTAGCACAGATACGCAGTATTTT.

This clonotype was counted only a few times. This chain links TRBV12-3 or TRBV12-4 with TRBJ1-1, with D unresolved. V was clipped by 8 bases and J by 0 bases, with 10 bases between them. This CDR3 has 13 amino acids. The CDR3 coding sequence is TGTGCCAGCGTGAGACACATGAACACTGAAGCTTTCTTT. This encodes CASVRHMNTEAFF.

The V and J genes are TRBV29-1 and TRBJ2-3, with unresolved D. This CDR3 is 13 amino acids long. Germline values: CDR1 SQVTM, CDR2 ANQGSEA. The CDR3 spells CSLGTVSTDTQYF. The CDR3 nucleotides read TGCAGTCTTGGTACGGTTAGCACAGATACGCAGTATTTT.

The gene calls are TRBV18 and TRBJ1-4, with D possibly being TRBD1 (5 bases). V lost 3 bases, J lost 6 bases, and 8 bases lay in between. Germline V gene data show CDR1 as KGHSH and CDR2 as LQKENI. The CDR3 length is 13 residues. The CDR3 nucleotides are TGTGCCAGCTCACCGCGGGGGGATGAAAAACTGTTTTTT. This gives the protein CASSPRGDEKLFF. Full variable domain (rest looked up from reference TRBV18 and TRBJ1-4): NAGVMQNPRHLVRRRGQEARLRCSPMKGHSHVYWYRQLPEEGLKFMVYLQKENIIDESGMPKERFSAEFPKEGPSILRIQQVVRGDSAAYFCASSPRGDEKLFFGSGTQLSVL.

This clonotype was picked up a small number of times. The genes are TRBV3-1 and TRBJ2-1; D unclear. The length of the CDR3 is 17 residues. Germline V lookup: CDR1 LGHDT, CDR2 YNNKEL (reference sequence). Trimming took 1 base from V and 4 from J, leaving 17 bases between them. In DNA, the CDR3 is TGTGCCAGCAGCCAAGGGTCCCCCATGGGGTTGTACAATGAGCAGTTCTTC. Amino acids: CASSQGSPMGLYNEQFF.

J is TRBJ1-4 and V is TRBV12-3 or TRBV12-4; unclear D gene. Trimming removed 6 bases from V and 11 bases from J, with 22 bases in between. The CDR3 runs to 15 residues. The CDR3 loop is CASSSPGSLTDKLFF. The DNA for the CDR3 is TGTGCCAGCAGCTCTCCCGGGTCCTTGACCGACAAACTGTTTTTT.

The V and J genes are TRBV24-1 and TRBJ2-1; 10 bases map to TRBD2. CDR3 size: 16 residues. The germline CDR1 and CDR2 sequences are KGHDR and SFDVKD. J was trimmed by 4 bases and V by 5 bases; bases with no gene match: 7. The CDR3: CATSGSGTSVYNEQFF. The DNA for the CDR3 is TGTGCCACCAGTGGGTCCGGGACTAGCGTTTACAATGAGCAGTTCTTC.

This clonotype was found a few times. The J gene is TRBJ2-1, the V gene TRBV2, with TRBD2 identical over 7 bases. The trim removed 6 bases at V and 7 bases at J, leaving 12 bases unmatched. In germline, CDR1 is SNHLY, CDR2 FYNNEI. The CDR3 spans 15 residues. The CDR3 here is CASSPDGGSSNEQFF. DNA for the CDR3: TGTGCCAGCAGCCCGGACGGCGGGAGTAGTAATGAGCAGTTCTTC.

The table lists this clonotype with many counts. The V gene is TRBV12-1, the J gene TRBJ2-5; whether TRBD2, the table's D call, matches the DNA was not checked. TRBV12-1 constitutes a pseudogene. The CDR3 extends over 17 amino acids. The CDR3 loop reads CASSPHTHTLANETQYF. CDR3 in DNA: TGTGCCAGCAGCCCACACACCCACACCCTAGCGAACGAGACCCAGTACTTC.

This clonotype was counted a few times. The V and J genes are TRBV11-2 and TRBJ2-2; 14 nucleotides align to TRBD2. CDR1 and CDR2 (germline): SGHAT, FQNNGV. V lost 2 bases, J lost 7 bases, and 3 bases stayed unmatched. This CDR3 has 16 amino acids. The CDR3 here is CASSLSGTSGGGELFF. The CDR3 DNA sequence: TGTGCCAGCAGCTTATCGGGGACTAGCGGGGGCGGGGAGCTGTTTTTT. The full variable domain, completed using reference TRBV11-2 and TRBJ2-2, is EAGVAQSPRYKIIEKRQSVAFWCNPISGHATLYWYQQILGQGPKLLIQFQNNGVVDDSQLPKDRFSAERLKGVDSTLKIQPAKLEDSAVYLCASSLSGTSGGGELFFGEGSRLTVL.

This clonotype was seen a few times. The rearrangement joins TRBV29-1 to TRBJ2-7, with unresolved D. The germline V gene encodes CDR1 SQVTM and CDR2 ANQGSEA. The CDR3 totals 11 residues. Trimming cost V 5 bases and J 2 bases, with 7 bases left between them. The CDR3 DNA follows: TGCAGCGTTAAAAGGACCTACGAGCAGTACTTC. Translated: CSVKRTYEQYF.